The rows below give T cell receptor beta chains drawn from one sample of a study of metastatic and nonmetastatic thyroid tumors. TCRdb re-called the PCR reads with MiXCR. This table has approximately 28,000 clones, over 15% appearing once. The sample consisted of blood. These TCRs come from a male donor with papillary thyroid cancer or a benign thyroid nodule (not recorded which). Some clones in this sample may be carry-over from other donors' samples. CDR3s include the opening cysteine and the closing phenylalanine or tryptophan. D genes are given only for firm matches. Clone size is not always given. Where it is, it says once, few, many or a class for expanded clones.

>TRBJ1-1|NA|many|TRBV28
TGTGCCAGCAGTTTCTCCCTCGCCAACGGGGACACTGAAGCTTTCTTT
CASSFSLANGDTEAFF
>TRBJ2-6|TRBD2|NA|TRBV27
TGTGCCAGCAGTTTTGAGGGAGGGCCGTCTGGGGCCAACGTCCTGACTTTC
CASSFEGGPSGANVLTF
>TRBJ2-1|TRBD2|many|TRBV24-1
TGTGCCACCAGTGATGCGGGACTAGCGGACTACAATGAGCAGTTCTTC
CATSDAGLADYNEQFF
>TRBJ2-7|NA|many|TRBV4-1
TGCGCCAGCAGCCTCTTCATGGGGACCTCCTACGAGCAGTACTTC
CASSLFMGTSYEQYF
>TRBJ2-1|NA|many|TRBV30
TGTGCCTGGAGTGGACAGTCCTACAATGAGCAGTTCTTC
CAWSGQSYNEQFF
>TRBJ2-3|NA|few|TRBV13
TGTGCCAGCAGCTTAGAGTCTCTAGCGTTAGACCGCACAGATACGCAGTATTTT
CASSLESLALDRTDTQYF
>TRBJ2-2|NA|many|TRBV20-1
TGCAGTGCTCCCGGGGACTACACCGGGGAGCTGTTTTTT
CSAPGDYTGELFF
>TRBJ1-3|NA|once|TRBV3-1
TGTGCCAGCAGCCAAGAGGGCTGTGTTGGAAACACCATATATTTT
CASSQEGCVGNTIYF
>TRBJ1-2|NA|many|TRBV2
TGTGCCAGCAGTGAAGCGCTTCGAGACAGGAACTATGGCTACACCTTC
CASSEALRDRNYGYTF
>TRBJ2-7|NA|NA|TRBV20-1
TGCAGTGCTAGATCGGCGGGGCCAACCAACTACGAGCAGTACTTC
CSARSAGPTNYEQYF
>TRBJ2-1|TRBD1|many|TRBV5-6
TGTGCCAGCAGCTGGGACAGTAACAATGAGCAGTTCTTC
CASSWDSNNEQFF
>TRBJ2-2|NA|many|TRBV19
TGTGCCAGTAGTATCTTAGGTGGCGGGGAGCTGTTTTTT
CASSILGGGELFF
>TRBJ2-7|TRBD1|medium-sized|TRBV6-1
TGTGCCAGCTCGGGTCGGGACAGGGTCGTTGGGCAGTACTTC
CASSGRDRVVGQYF
>TRBJ2-5|TRBD2|many|TRBV9
TGTGCCAGCAGCGTAGGAACTAGCGAAGAGACCCAGTACTTC
CASSVGTSEETQYF
>TRBJ1-1|NA|many|TRBV11-2
TGTGCCAGCAGCAAGACAGGAGGGGTTGGCACTGAAGCTTTCTTT
CASSKTGGVGTEAFF
>TRBJ2-3|NA|many|TRBV10-3
TGTGCCATCAGTGTGGGGGGTGGGACAGATACGCAGTATTTT
CAISVGGGTDTQYF
>TRBJ1-5|NA|many|TRBV9
TGTGCCAGCAGCGAGGGGGTCTATAGCAATCAGCCCCAGCATTTT
CASSEGVYSNQPQHF
>TRBJ2-1|NA|NA|TRBV7-2
TGTGCCAGCAGCTCAGCCGGGGCCGATGCGAGGGAGCAGTTCTTC
CASSSAGADAREQFF
>TRBJ1-2|TRBD1|NA|TRBV6-1
TGTGCCAGCAGTCCGGGACAGGGTTACACCTTC
CASSPGQGYTF
>TRBJ2-5|TRBD2|NA|TRBV28
TGTGCCAGCAGTACCCTAGGGACTAGCATGAGAGAGACCCAGTACTTC
CASSTLGTSMRETQYF
>TRBJ2-3|TRBD2|NA|TRBV6-2/TRBV6-3
TGTGCCAGCAGCCGAGGGACTAGCGAGGGATTCGATACGCAGTATTTT
CASSRGTSEGFDTQYF
>TRBJ1-2|NA|NA|TRBV27
TGTGCCAGCAGTTTATCGGGGTCGTGGGCGTGGACAGATTTGGGATATGGCCACACCTTC
CASSLSGSWAWTDLGYGHTF
>TRBJ1-2|TRBD1|many|TRBV7-2
TGTGCCAGCAGCTTAGCTTCGTCAGGGGGTAAACCAATCCACTTC
CASSLASSGGKPIHF
>TRBJ2-2|NA|many|TRBV19
TGTGCCAGTAGTATAGCAGGGAACACCGGGGAGCTGTTTTTT
CASSIAGNTGELFF
>TRBJ1-4|NA|few|TRBV6-1
TGTGCCAGCAGTGGGTTCTGGGCTAACGAAAAACTGTTTTTT
CASSGFWANEKLFF
>TRBJ2-1|TRBD1|medium-sized|TRBV4-1
TGCGCCAGCAGCTACCCGACAGGGGTCGATGAGCAGTTCTTC
CASSYPTGVDEQFF
>TRBJ2-1|TRBD1|NA|TRBV20-1
TGCAGTGCTAGGCAGACAGGGACCACGTATGAGCAGTTCTTC
CSARQTGTTYEQFF
>TRBJ1-1|NA|many|TRBV10-2
TGCGCCAGCAGGGAGGGACCGTCGAACACTGAAGCTTTCTTT
CASREGPSNTEAFF
>TRBJ1-5|NA|many|TRBV6-6
TGTGCCAGCAGTTACTCGGTCCAGGCCCGCAATCAGCCCCAGCATTTT
CASSYSVQARNQPQHF
>TRBJ2-7|NA|medium-sized|TRBV19
TGTGCCAGTTCTGAGGGGGGCGAGCAGTACTTC
CASSEGGEQYF
>TRBJ2-5|NA|many|TRBV19
TGTGCCAGTAGTATAGAACGGGGGACCCAGTACTTC
CASSIERGTQYF
>TRBJ1-3|NA|many|TRBV30
TGTGCCTGGGACCGGACAGCCTCTGGAAACACCATATATTTT
CAWDRTASGNTIYF
>TRBJ2-3|NA|many|TRBV9
TGTGCCAGCAGCGTCCTGGCGGAGAGCACAGATACGCAGTATTTT
CASSVLAESTDTQYF
>TRBJ1-4|TRBD1|many|TRBV9
TGTGCCAGCAGCGCCTCGCTCGGGACAGGGGGTCTTTTAGAGGGTGAAAAACTGTTTTTT
CASSASLGTGGLLEGEKLFF
>TRBJ1-2|NA|NA|TRBV28
TGTGCCAGCACCGAAGTTGGGGAAAGGGGATTATCGGGAGGCTACACCTTC
CASTEVGERGLSGGYTF
>TRBJ1-5|TRBD1|many|TRBV6-1
TGTGCCAGCAGCAGACGGGACAGGGCTGATCAGCCCCAGCATTTT
CASSRRDRADQPQHF
>TRBJ1-5|NA|many|TRBV7-6
TGTGCCAGCGGCGCCCAGATCAATCAGCCCCAGCATTTT
CASGAQINQPQHF
>TRBJ1-5|NA|many|TRBV28
TGTGCCAGCAGTTTTGAGGGGATTAACCAGCCCCAGCATTTT
CASSFEGINQPQHF
>TRBJ2-3|NA|NA|TRBV9
TGTGCCAGCAGCGTAGGTGGTGATGCAGATACGCAGTATTTT
CASSVGGDADTQYF
>TRBJ2-7|NA|NA|TRBV7-2
TGTGCCAGCAGCTCTGGGCAGTGGAGAGAGCAGTACTTC
CASSSGQWREQYF
>TRBJ2-3|TRBD1|few|TRBV7-9
TGTGCCAGCAGCGCCACTGACAGGGCAGATACGCAGTATTTT
CASSATDRADTQYF
>TRBJ2-7|NA|medium-sized|TRBV6-1
TGTGCCAGCACCAATCCCGGGATTTCCTACGAGCAGTACTTC
CASTNPGISYEQYF
>TRBJ2-5|NA|few|TRBV28
TGTGCCAGCAGTGCCAACAGAAAAGAGACCCAGTACTTC
CASSANRKETQYF
>TRBJ1-2|NA|few|TRBV2
TGTGCCAGTAGACGGGGGAGCTATGGCTACACCTTC
CASRRGSYGYTF
>TRBJ2-7|NA|medium-sized|TRBV6-1
TGTGCCAGCGGAACCTACGAGCAGTACTTC
CASGTYEQYF
>TRBJ2-2|TRBD1|many|TRBV18
TGTGCCAGCTCACCACCGTACAGGGGAAGTTTCGCCGGGGAGCTGTTTTTT
CASSPPYRGSFAGELFF
>TRBJ2-3|TRBD2|many|TRBV3-1
TGTGCCAGCAGCCAGGAGGCAGCGGGAGCAGATACGCAGTATTTT
CASSQEAAGADTQYF
>TRBJ1-5|TRBD1|NA|TRBV5-1
TGCGCCAGCAGCCCTGGAGGGGACAGGGTTGGGCAGCCCCAGCATTTT
CASSPGGDRVGQPQHF
>TRBJ2-1|NA|many|TRBV27
TGTGCCAGCAGTCCCACCAGGGGGGCGGGTGAGCAGTTCTTC
CASSPTRGAGEQFF
>TRBJ1-4|TRBD1|many|TRBV3-1
TGTGCCAGCAGCCAAGAAGGTTTGAGGGACAGAGATAATGAAAAACTGTTTTTT
CASSQEGLRDRDNEKLFF
>TRBJ1-6|NA|many|TRBV7-9
TGTGCCAGCAGCATCGGACAGCAGCAGAATTCACCCCTCCACTTT
CASSIGQQQNSPLHF
>TRBJ2-1|NA|many|TRBV11-3
TGTGCCAGCAGCTTCGGGCCTCCAAATGAGCAGTTCTTC
CASSFGPPNEQFF
>TRBJ1-1|NA|many|TRBV10-3
TGTGCCATCAGTGAGTCGTGGGTGGCGGGGACTGAAGCTTTCTTT
CAISESWVAGTEAFF
>TRBJ1-4|TRBD1|many|TRBV18
TGTGCCAGCTCGCGTCCTCGGGACAGGGATGAAAAACTGTTTTTT
CASSRPRDRDEKLFF
>TRBJ2-7|TRBD2|NA|TRBV20-1
TGCAGTGCCAATTATAGCGGGGGTGACTCCTACGAGCAGTACTTC
CSANYSGGDSYEQYF
>TRBJ1-2|NA|many|TRBV28
TGTGCCAGCAGTGATATAGTATTGGGGTCTGGCTACACCTTC
CASSDIVLGSGYTF
>TRBJ1-1|TRBD1|many|TRBV18
TGTGCCAGCTCACCAAACTCAGGGGGTCTCGCTGAAGCTTTCTTT
CASSPNSGGLAEAFF
>TRBJ1-1|NA|many|TRBV7-2
TGTGCCAGCAGCCGGACGGTGAACACTGAAGCTTTCTTT
CASSRTVNTEAFF
>TRBJ1-2|NA|many|TRBV10-3
TGTGCCATCAGTGAGGGGGAGTATCTAAACTATGGCTACACCTTC
CAISEGEYLNYGYTF